This T cell receptor (beta chain) stems from a study of shared clonotypes between healthy human individuals. Whole-study context: Researchers assigned three CD4 naive, three CD4 memory, two CD8 naive and one CD8 memory plate to each donor. General observations from the study: For naive CD4 cells, roughly 4.8% of clonotypes were shared across a handful of donors.

This table comes from immunoSEQ multiplex PCR, and its TCRdb copy is limited to in-frame clones, with some not included. The sample carries around 1,000,000 clones, 70% to 85% recorded once. About this clone: What it binds is not known.

V gave up 0 bases and J gave up 4 bases, with 13 bases separating them. This CDR3 is 16 amino acids long. From germline, CDR1 is LNHNV and CDR2 YYDKDF (reference sequence). Material: memory CD4+ T cells from PBMCs. Subset of the sample: CD45RA-negative fraction. This chain links TRBV15 with TRBJ1-3; D gene ambiguous. The TCR comes from a man aged 18 to 30 in good health. Some clones in this sample may be carry-over from other donors' samples. The CDR3 sequence: CATSRDGRVKGNTIYF. The DNA for the CDR3 is TGTGCCACCAGCAGAGATGGGAGGGTAAAGGGAAACACCATATATTTT.